This T cell receptor beta chain came from a study of identical twins. This clonotype was seen repeatedly, ten times or more. The antigen remains unidentified. Study conclusions and caveats: Within monozygotic twins, out-of-frame TCR alpha sharing was underestimated by the models.

This CDR3 has 16 residues. Germline values: CDR1 LGHNA, CDR2 YSLEER. V lost 0 bases and J 0 bases, leaving 9 bases between the germline ends. TCRdb re-analysed the 5' RACE reads in MiXCR, keeping a single row per CDR3 protein. The top ten clones hold around 0.98% of a sample with approximately 620,000 distinct CDR3 sequences, over 8.5% of them seen once. Another study also made use of these data, one on yellow fever vaccine responses in identical twins.

This receptor was identified in a woman between 18 and 29 years old in good health. The genes are TRBV4-3 and TRBJ2-1; D is ambiguous. Sequencing was carried out using PBMCs. The CDR3 sequence is CASSQDPANSYNEQFF. The CDR3 bases are TGCGCCAGCAGCCAAGATCCAGCTAACTCCTACAATGAGCAGTTCTTC.